Listed below are T cell receptor beta chains from one sample, sequenced in a study of neoadjuvant nivolumab and ipilimumab in lung cancer. Here immunoSEQ multiplex PCR was the method, and the copy in TCRdb shows in-frame clones only, minus some. Among about 26,000 clones, around 83% were seen once, and the ten largest hold about 8.1%. This sample comprised tumor tissue, obtained after neoadjuvant nivolumab, alone or with ipilimumab, at or shortly before surgery. The receptors come from an adult with non-small cell lung cancer. Each CDR3 is given with its conserved first and last residue. The D gene is left open where the match is weak. A clone size is listed for some rows: how often the clone was seen (once, few, many), or a class if it is expanded.

V gene	D gene	clone size	J gene	CDR3 DNA	CDR3 protein
TRBV5-1	.	once	TRBJ2-3	TGCGCCAGCAGCTTGGAGGGAGATACGCAGTATTTT	CASSLEGDTQYF
TRBV9	.	.	TRBJ1-1	TGTGCCAGCAGCGTAGCTGCCAGGGGAACCGACACTGAAGCTTTCTTT	CASSVAARGTDTEAFF
TRBV5-1	.	.	TRBJ2-3	TGCGCCAGCAGCCCGGAAACAGATACGCAGTATTTT	CASSPETDTQYF
TRBV29-1	.	.	TRBJ1-3	TGCAGCGCCGTAGCCCGAGGACAGTCGAACACCATATATTTT	CSAVARGQSNTIYF
TRBV6-6	.	.	TRBJ1-1	TGTGCCAGCAGCATCACAGGGATAGCTTTCTTT	CASSITGIAFF
TRBV9	TRBD2	.	TRBJ2-3	TGTGCCAGCAGCGTAGCCGCGGGAGCAGGCACAGATACGCAGTATTTT	CASSVAAGAGTDTQYF
TRBV6-5	.	.	TRBJ1-2	TGTGCCAGCAGCCAGGGCGGCAGCTATGGCTACACCTTC	CASSQGGSYGYTF
TRBV4-2	.	.	TRBJ2-1	TGTGCCAGCAGCTGGGGGCCTAGCAGTGAGCAGTTCTTC	CASSWGPSSEQFF
TRBV19	.	.	TRBJ1-1	TGTGCCAGTAGTAGGGCTCCCCAGGAGAGCGCTGAAGCTTTCTTT	CASSRAPQESAEAFF
TRBV2	.	.	TRBJ1-2	TGTGCCAGCGGAGCAGGGAGGGTGGGTTCGGATGGCTACACCTTC	CASGAGRVGSDGYTF
TRBV2	.	.	TRBJ2-2	TGTGCCTCCAAAGGGCAGACTAACACCGGGGAGCTGTTTTTT	CASKGQTNTGELFF
TRBV30	.	.	TRBJ2-1	TGTGCCTGGAGTTTTGGCGGGACCAACTACAATGAGCAGTTCTTC	CAWSFGGTNYNEQFF
TRBV5-1	TRBD1	few	TRBJ1-2	TGCGCCAGCAGCTCAGGACCCACAGGGGAACGCTATGGCTACACCTTC	CASSSGPTGERYGYTF
TRBV7-2	.	.	TRBJ2-1	TGTGCCAGCAGCTTAGCGGAGGGGACGAACTCCTACAATGAGCAGTTCTTC	CASSLAEGTNSYNEQFF
TRBV7-7	TRBD2	.	TRBJ2-5	TGTGCCAGCAGCTACGCGGGAGGGCAAGAGACCCAGTACTTC	CASSYAGGQETQYF
TRBV7-9	TRBD1	few	TRBJ2-1	TGTGCCAGCAGCTCCGGGACAGGGAATGAGCAGTTCTTC	CASSSGTGNEQFF
TRBV5-1	TRBD2	.	TRBJ2-1	TGCGCCAGCAACCAGCGGGAGGGCCAAAATGAGCAGTTCTTC	CASNQREGQNEQFF
TRBV5-1	.	.	TRBJ2-6	TGCGCCAGCAGCTTGGGCGGGGCTGGGGCCAACGTCCTGACTTTC	CASSLGGAGANVLTF
TRBV6-5	TRBD1	.	TRBJ1-2	TGTGCCAGCAGAACCAGGGGGGAAGGGGATGGCTACACCTTC	CASRTRGEGDGYTF
TRBV5-1	.	.	TRBJ1-2	TGCGCCAGCAGCCTAGACAGCTATGGCTACACCTTC	CASSLDSYGYTF
TRBV7-8	TRBD1	.	TRBJ1-1	TGTGCCAGCAGCTCGTTTGACAGGGCGAACACTGAAGCTTTCTTT	CASSSFDRANTEAFF
TRBV2	TRBD1	.	TRBJ1-2	TGTGCCAGCAGCCTACAGGGGGTCGACTATGGCTACACCTTC	CASSLQGVDYGYTF
TRBV18	.	.	TRBJ2-6	TGTGCCAGCTCACCACCGGTCCGGACCGGGGCCAACGTCCTGACTTTC	CASSPPVRTGANVLTF
TRBV7-9	TRBD2	.	TRBJ2-1	TGTGCCAGCAGTTCCCGCCTACTAGCGGGAGGATACAATGAGCAGTTCTTC	CASSSRLLAGGYNEQFF
TRBV11-3	TRBD1	few	TRBJ2-2	TGTGCCAGCAGGGGACAGCCCAACACCGGGGAGCTGTTTTTT	CASRGQPNTGELFF
TRBV30	TRBD2	.	TRBJ2-2	TGTGCCTGGAGTCCCTTCGGGAGGGTTACCGGGGAGCTGTTTTTT	CAWSPFGRVTGELFF
TRBV18	TRBD1	.	TRBJ1-1	TGTGCCAGCTCACACGGACAGGGCTCTGAAGCTTTCTTT	CASSHGQGSEAFF
TRBV28	TRBD1	.	TRBJ2-3	TGTGCCAGCAGGTTGACAGGGGCGGTAGATACGCAGTATTTT	CASRLTGAVDTQYF
TRBV2	.	.	TRBJ1-5	TGTGCCAGCAGTACGCACTCCAATCAGCCCCAGCATTTT	CASSTHSNQPQHF
TRBV11-3	TRBD2	.	TRBJ2-1	TGTGCCAGCAGCTTAAGGCTAGCGGGAGAATCGCGTGAGCAGTTCTTC	CASSLRLAGESREQFF
TRBV5-5	.	.	TRBJ1-5	TGTGCCAGCAGCCCCCGACGGAGTGATCAGCCCCAGCATTTT	CASSPRRSDQPQHF
TRBV15	TRBD1	.	TRBJ1-2	TGTGCCACCAGCAGAGATGACAGGGAGAGGCGCTACACCTTC	CATSRDDRERRYTF
TRBV7-3	.	.	TRBJ2-3	TGTGCCAGCAGGTCCGGGAGTCCTGCAGATACGCAGTATTTT	CASRSGSPADTQYF
TRBV7-2	.	few	TRBJ1-2	TGTGCCAGCAGCAGATGGGCGTCAACCGCGGGCTACACCTTC	CASSRWASTAGYTF
TRBV19	.	.	TRBJ1-5	TGTGCCAGTAGTTTTAACCTCAATCAGCCCCAGCATTTT	CASSFNLNQPQHF
TRBV30	TRBD1	once	TRBJ2-3	TGTGCCTGGAGTGCCAGGGGGATCACAGATACGCAGTATTTT	CAWSARGITDTQYF
TRBV6-5	TRBD1	.	TRBJ2-7	TGTGCCAGCAGTCGCCAGGGACAGGGTTCCTACGAGCAGTACTTC	CASSRQGQGSYEQYF
TRBV11-2	.	few	TRBJ2-3	TGTGCCAGCAGCTTAGGAGAGCGGATAAGCACAGATACGCAGTATTTT	CASSLGERISTDTQYF
TRBV27	.	medium-sized	TRBJ2-1	TGTGCCAGCGGGAATCCGCGGGCTATGCAGTTCTTC	CASGNPRAMQFF
TRBV10-3	.	.	TRBJ2-7	TGTGCCATGAGTGAGCCGGGGACCGAATACGAGCAGTACTTC	CAMSEPGTEYEQYF
TRBV7-9	.	once	TRBJ2-4	TGTGCCAGCAGCTTCGGGGAGGCCAAAAACATTCAGTACTTC	CASSFGEAKNIQYF
TRBV5-3	.	.	TRBJ1-1	TGTGCCAGAAGTCGGGGGGCATGGACTGAAGCTTTCTTT	CARSRGAWTEAFF
TRBV15	.	.	TRBJ2-1	TGTGCCACCAGCAGAGTCCCGACGGCAGGGCGAAACAATGAGCAGTTCTTC	CATSRVPTAGRNNEQFF
TRBV18	TRBD2	once	TRBJ2-7	TGTGCCAGCTCACCACCGTGGACTAGCGGGACCTCCCTGGGGGGATACGAGCAGTACTTC	CASSPPWTSGTSLGGYEQYF
TRBV11-2	TRBD1	.	TRBJ2-7	TGTGCCAGCAGCCTAGGGACAGCCTACGAGCAGTACTTC	CASSLGTAYEQYF
TRBV7-9	.	.	TRBJ1-4	TGTGCCAGCAGCTTCATAGGGACGACTAATGAAAAACTGTTTTTT	CASSFIGTTNEKLFF
TRBV11-2	.	.	TRBJ2-2	TGTGCCAGCAGCTTAGACCAACACACGAACACCGGGGAGCTGTTTTTT	CASSLDQHTNTGELFF
TRBV18	TRBD1	.	TRBJ1-1	TGTGCCAGCTCACGCACGGACAGGGAGAACACTGAAGCTTTCTTT	CASSRTDRENTEAFF
TRBV7-9	.	.	TRBJ1-2	TGTGCCAGCAGCTTACCAAACGGCTATGGCTACACCTTC	CASSLPNGYGYTF
TRBV5-1	.	.	TRBJ2-7	TGCGCCAGCAGATTCGACAACTACGAGCAGTACTTC	CASRFDNYEQYF
TRBV7-2	.	.	TRBJ2-1	TGTGCCAGCAGCTTAGGCTCTCGGGATGAGCAGTTCTTC	CASSLGSRDEQFF
TRBV29-1	.	.	TRBJ2-5	TGCAGCGTTAGGAGGGTTGAGACCCAGTACTTC	CSVRRVETQYF
TRBV9	.	medium-sized	TRBJ1-1	TGTGCCAGCAGCGCTGGGAACAGACCTGAAGCTTTCTTT	CASSAGNRPEAFF
TRBV29-1	.	.	TRBJ2-7	TGCAGCGTTGAAGATCAGGACAGCTCCTACGAGCAGTACTTC	CSVEDQDSSYEQYF
TRBV7-2	TRBD1	.	TRBJ1-2	TGTGCCAGCAGCTTATCGGGACAGGGGAACTATGGCTACACCTTC	CASSLSGQGNYGYTF
TRBV10-1	TRBD1	.	TRBJ2-1	TGCGCCAGCAGTGAGTCCTGGGGACAGGGGGCTAATGAGCAGTTCTTC	CASSESWGQGANEQFF